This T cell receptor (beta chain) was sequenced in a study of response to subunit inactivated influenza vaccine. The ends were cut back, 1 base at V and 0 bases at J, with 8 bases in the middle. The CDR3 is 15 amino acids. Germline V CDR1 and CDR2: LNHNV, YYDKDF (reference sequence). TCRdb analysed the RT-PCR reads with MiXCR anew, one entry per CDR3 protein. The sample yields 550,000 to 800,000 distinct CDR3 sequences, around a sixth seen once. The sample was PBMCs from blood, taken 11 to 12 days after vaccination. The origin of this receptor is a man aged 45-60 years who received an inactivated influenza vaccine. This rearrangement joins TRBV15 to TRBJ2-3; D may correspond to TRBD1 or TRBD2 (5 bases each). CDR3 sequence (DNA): TGTGCCACCAGCAGAGCGGGGCTCAGCACAGATACGCAGTATTTT. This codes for CATSRAGLSTDTQYF.